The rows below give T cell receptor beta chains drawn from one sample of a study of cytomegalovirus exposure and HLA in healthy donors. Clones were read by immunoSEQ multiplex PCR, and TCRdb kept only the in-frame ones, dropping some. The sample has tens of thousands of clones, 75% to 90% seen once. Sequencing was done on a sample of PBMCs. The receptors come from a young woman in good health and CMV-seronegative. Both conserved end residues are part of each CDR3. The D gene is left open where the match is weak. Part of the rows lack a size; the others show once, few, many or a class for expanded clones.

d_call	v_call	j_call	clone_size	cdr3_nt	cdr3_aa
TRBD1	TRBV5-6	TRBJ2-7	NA	TGTGCCAGCAGCTTGGGGACAGGCGAGCAGTACTTC	CASSLGTGEQYF
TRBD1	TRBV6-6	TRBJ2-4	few	TGTGCCAGCAGTTCCGAACAGGGGGCTCAGAAAAACATTCAGTACTTC	CASSSEQGAQKNIQYF
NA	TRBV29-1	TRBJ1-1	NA	TGCAGCGTTACAATCCGGAACACTGAAGCTTTCTTT	CSVTIRNTEAFF
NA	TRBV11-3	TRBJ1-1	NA	TGTGCCAGCAGCTACACACGGGACACTGAAGCTTTCTTT	CASSYTRDTEAFF
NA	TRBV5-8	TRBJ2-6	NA	TGTGCCAGCAGCTTCGGGTTAGGCTCTGGGGCCAACGTCCTGACTTTC	CASSFGLGSGANVLTF
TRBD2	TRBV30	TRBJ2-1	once	TGTGCCTGGAGCCGCGGGAGGGAATTCAATGAGCAGTTCTTC	CAWSRGREFNEQFF
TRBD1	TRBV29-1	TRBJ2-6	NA	TGCAGCGTCTCTCTACAGGGGAGCGGTGGGGCCAACGTCCTGACTTTC	CSVSLQGSGGANVLTF
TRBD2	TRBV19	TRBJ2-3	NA	TGTGCCAGTAGTATGAAAGCGGGGCTTTATGGAGATACGCAGTATTTT	CASSMKAGLYGDTQYF
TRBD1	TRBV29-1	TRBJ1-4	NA	TGCAGCGTCATGCCAGTCGACAGGGGTAATGAAAAACTGTTTTTT	CSVMPVDRGNEKLFF
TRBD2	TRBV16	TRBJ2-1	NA	TGTGCCAGCAGCCAATCGACCGGGGGGGAGCAGTTCTTC	CASSQSTGGEQFF
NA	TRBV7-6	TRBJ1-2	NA	TGTGCCAGCAGCCCCACAAAGGACAGAGCACCTAACTATGGCTACACCTTC	CASSPTKDRAPNYGYTF
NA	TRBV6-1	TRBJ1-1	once	TGTGCCAGCAGCCGAAAGCAAGACACTGAAGCTTTCTTT	CASSRKQDTEAFF
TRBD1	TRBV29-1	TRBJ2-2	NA	TGCAGCGTTGGTGGAACAGGGGGCACCGGGGAGCTGTTTTTT	CSVGGTGGTGELFF
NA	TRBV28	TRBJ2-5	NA	TGTGCCAGCAGTCACCTAGGGGTTTCGGAGACCCAGTACTTC	CASSHLGVSETQYF
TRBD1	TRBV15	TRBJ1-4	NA	TGTGCCACCAGCAGAGGTTTCGCGGGACAGGGGAATGAAAAACTGTTTTTT	CATSRGFAGQGNEKLFF
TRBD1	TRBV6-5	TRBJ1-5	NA	TGTGCCAGCAGCCGGGACAGGTATCAGCCCCAGCATTTT	CASSRDRYQPQHF
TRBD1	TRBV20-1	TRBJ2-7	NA	TGCAGCTCGACAGGGGAGGAGCAGTACTTC	CSSTGEEQYF
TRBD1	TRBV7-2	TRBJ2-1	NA	TGTGCCAGCAGCTTAGGTGGACAGGGGCAGTTCTTC	CASSLGGQGQFF
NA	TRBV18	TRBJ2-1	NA	TGTGCCAGCTCATCCTCAGGGATAATTTACAATGAGCAGTTCTTC	CASSSSGIIYNEQFF
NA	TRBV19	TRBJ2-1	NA	TGTGCCAGTAGTCCCCCCCGACAGGTCCTAGGCAATGAGCAGTTCTTC	CASSPPRQVLGNEQFF
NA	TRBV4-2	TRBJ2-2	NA	TGTGCCAGCAGCCAACCGGGACTCATGGGGGTCGGGGAGCTGTTTTTT	CASSQPGLMGVGELFF
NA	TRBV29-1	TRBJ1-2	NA	TGCAGCGTTGGAGGACGGGGAAAAAACTATGGCTACACCTTC	CSVGGRGKNYGYTF
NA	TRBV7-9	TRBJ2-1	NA	TGTGCGCTCGGGGACTTACTAAACAATGAGCAGTTCTTC	CALGDLLNNEQFF
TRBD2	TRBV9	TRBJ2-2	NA	TGTGCCAGCAGCGCCGGTCGGGGGGTCAACACCGGGGAGCTGTTTTTT	CASSAGRGVNTGELFF
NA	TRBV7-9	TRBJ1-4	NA	TGTGCCAGCAGCTTAGCTGTGGGGGCATATAAAAATGAAAAACTGTTTTTT	CASSLAVGAYKNEKLFF
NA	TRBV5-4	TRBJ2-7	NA	TGTGCCAGCAGCTCCCGGGACAACGCCTACGAGCAGTACTTC	CASSSRDNAYEQYF
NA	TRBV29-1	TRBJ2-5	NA	TGCAGCGTTCGAAGGGGGTCACTCCAAGAGACCCAGTACTTC	CSVRRGSLQETQYF
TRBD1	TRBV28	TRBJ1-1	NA	TGTGCCAGCAGTTTATCCTCGACAGGGTACACTGAAGCTTTCTTT	CASSLSSTGYTEAFF
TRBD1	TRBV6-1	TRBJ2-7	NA	TGTGCCAGCAGTGCCCGGACAGGGGGCTCCTACGAGCAGTACTTC	CASSARTGGSYEQYF
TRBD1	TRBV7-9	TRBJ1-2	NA	TGTGCCAGCAGCTTAGTGACAGGGGATGCCTATGGCTACACCTTC	CASSLVTGDAYGYTF
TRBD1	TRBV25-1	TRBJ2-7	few	TGTGCCAGCAGTGCCTATACAGGGGGCTACGAGCAGTACTTC	CASSAYTGGYEQYF
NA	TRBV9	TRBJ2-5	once	TGTGCCAGCAGCGGACCCTCAGCGGTCCAGATCCAGTACTTC	CASSGPSAVQIQYF
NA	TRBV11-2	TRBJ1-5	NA	TGTGCCAGCAGCTTAGCAGGGAATAGCAATCAGCCCCAGCATTTT	CASSLAGNSNQPQHF
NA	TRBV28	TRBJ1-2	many	TGTGCCAGCAGTCTCGTGGGCAACTATGGCTACACCTTC	CASSLVGNYGYTF
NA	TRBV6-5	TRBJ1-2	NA	TGTGCCAGCAGTTACTCGAGGGGACTGAGTGATGGCTACACCTTC	CASSYSRGLSDGYTF
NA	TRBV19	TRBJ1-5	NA	TGTGCCAGTAGTATGGAGGTTGGCAATCAGCCCCAGCATTTT	CASSMEVGNQPQHF
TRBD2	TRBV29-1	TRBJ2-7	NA	TGCAGCGTTGTTCCCCTAGCGGGAGCGGGATCCTACGAGCAGTACTTC	CSVVPLAGAGSYEQYF
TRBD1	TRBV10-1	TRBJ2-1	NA	TGCGCCAGCAGTGAAGCCCGAGCAGGGGGCAAGAATGAGCAGTTCTTC	CASSEARAGGKNEQFF
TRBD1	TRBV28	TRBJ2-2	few	TGTGCCAGCAGTTCGCGACAGGGGGCGGACGGGGAGCTGTTTTTT	CASSSRQGADGELFF
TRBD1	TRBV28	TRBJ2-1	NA	TGTGCCAGCAGTCCAGGGGGCCTATACAATGAGCAGTTCTTC	CASSPGGLYNEQFF
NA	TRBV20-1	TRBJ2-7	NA	TGCAGTGCTAGTCCGTACGAGCAGTACTTC	CSASPYEQYF
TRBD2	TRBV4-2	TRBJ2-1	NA	TGTGCCAGCAGCCAAGAACTCGGCGGGAGCATAGGTGGGTACAATGAGCAGTTCTTC	CASSQELGGSIGGYNEQFF
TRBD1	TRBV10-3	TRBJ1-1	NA	TGTGCCATCAGTGAGATTGGGGGGACAGGCACTGAAGCTTTCTTT	CAISEIGGTGTEAFF
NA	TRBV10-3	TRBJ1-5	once	TGTGCCATCGGGGCCAGGTCAGGTCAGCCCCAGCATTTT	CAIGARSGQPQHF
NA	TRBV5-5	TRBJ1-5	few	TGTGCCAGCACCCTTCAACCCAGGGTTCAGCCCCAGCATTTT	CASTLQPRVQPQHF
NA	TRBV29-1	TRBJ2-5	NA	TGCAGCGTCCGGGATTACCCGCACCAGTACTTC	CSVRDYPHQYF
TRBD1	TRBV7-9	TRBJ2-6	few	TGTGCCAGCAGACAGGGGGCGTCTGGGGCCAACGTCCTGACTTTC	CASRQGASGANVLTF
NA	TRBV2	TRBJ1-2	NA	TGTGCCAGCAGTGAATCCGTCAGTAAGGGCTACACCTTC	CASSESVSKGYTF
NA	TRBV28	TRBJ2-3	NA	TGTGCCAGCACGCCGGTGAGCACAGATACGCAGTATTTT	CASTPVSTDTQYF